Listed below are T cell receptor beta chains from one sample, sequenced in a study of blood T cell repertoires in COVID-19. Clones were read by immunoSEQ multiplex PCR, and TCRdb kept only the in-frame ones, dropping some. The sample carries around 190,000 clones, more than 80% recorded once. The sequencing sample was made of peripheral blood. Receptors originate from a woman aged 55 to 70 with acute or convalescent COVID-19. The CDR3 runs from the conserved cysteine through the conserved F or W. The order of the fields is CDR3 length, D gene, V gene, J gene, clone size, CDR3 protein, CDR3 DNA. D genes are given only for firm matches. Some rows mark clone size as missing; the rest say once, few, many or name a class of expanded clone.

16	TRBD2	TRBV2	TRBJ2-1	-	CASSQTSGSHYNEQFF	TGTGCCAGCAGTCAGACTAGCGGGTCCCATTACAATGAGCAGTTCTTC
15	TRBD1	TRBV9	TRBJ2-3	few	CASSVGQGFTDTQYF	TGTGCCAGCAGCGTAGGACAGGGGTTCACAGATACGCAGTATTTT
16	TRBD1	TRBV27	TRBJ1-2	-	CASSFSGTGGGYGYTF	TGTGCCAGCAGTTTCTCCGGGACAGGGGGTGGCTATGGCTACACCTTC
14	-	TRBV6-2/TRBV6-3	TRBJ1-1	once	CASSYGTGNTEAFF	TGTGCCAGCAGTTACGGTACGGGGAACACTGAAGCTTTCTTT
16	TRBD1	TRBV7-9	TRBJ1-3	-	CASSTTGASSGNTIYF	TGTGCCAGCAGTACAACAGGGGCCTCCTCTGGAAACACCATATATTTT
15	-	TRBV30	TRBJ1-2	-	CAWTSGSRANYGYTF	TGTGCCTGGACGAGCGGAAGCCGAGCTAACTATGGCTACACCTTC
16	TRBD2	TRBV5-1	TRBJ2-1	once	CASSPSGAGGPNEQFF	TGCGCCAGCAGCCCTTCGGGAGCGGGAGGGCCCAATGAGCAGTTCTTC
18	TRBD2	TRBV7-9	TRBJ2-3	-	CASSLAQGTSGGTDTQYF	TGTGCCAGCAGCTTAGCGCAGGGGACTAGCGGGGGCACAGATACGCAGTATTTT
14	-	TRBV5-6	TRBJ2-3	-	CASSPGLLTDTQYF	TGTGCCAGCAGCCCGGGACTTCTCACAGATACGCAGTATTTT
14	-	TRBV10-1	TRBJ2-5	-	CASSDGVSEETQYF	TGCGCCAGCAGTGACGGGGTTTCCGAAGAGACCCAGTACTTC
15	-	TRBV6-6	TRBJ1-5	few	CASSYLDGPNQPQHF	TGTGCCAGCAGTTACCTAGACGGTCCCAATCAGCCCCAGCATTTT
22	TRBD2	TRBV28	TRBJ2-1	-	CATVRNASPSATIRREKVEQFF	TGTGCCACCGTACGGAACGCCTCCCCGTCGGCCACCATTCGGCGGGAGAAGGTTGAGCAGTTCTTC
16	TRBD2	TRBV2	TRBJ2-1	-	CASRLASGIHYNEQFF	TGTGCCAGCAGGTTAGCTAGCGGGATACACTACAATGAGCAGTTCTTC
12	-	TRBV12-5	TRBJ1-2	once	CASGLELYGYTF	TGTGCTAGTGGTCTGGAACTCTATGGCTACACCTTC
12	-	TRBV5-8	TRBJ2-7	-	CASSRRGYEQYF	TGTGCCAGCAGCCGGCGGGGCTACGAGCAGTACTTC
14	-	TRBV7-3	TRBJ1-1	-	CASSPQGGNTEAFF	TGTGCCAGCAGCCCACAGGGTGGGAACACTGAAGCTTTCTTT
14	-	TRBV19	TRBJ1-2	-	CASSIDTRNYGYTF	TGTGCCAGTAGTATTGACACGCGTAACTATGGCTACACCTTC
14	-	TRBV24-1	TRBJ1-2	-	CATSSPGSNYGYTF	TGTGCCACCAGTAGCCCTGGGAGTAACTATGGCTACACCTTC
13	-	TRBV2	TRBJ1-3	-	CASTEGGGNTIYF	TGTGCCAGCACGGAGGGTGGAGGAAACACCATATATTTT
14	TRBD2	TRBV28	TRBJ2-3	-	CASLGLAFPDTQYF	TGTGCCAGCCTGGGACTAGCCTTCCCAGATACGCAGTATTTT
13	-	TRBV24-1	TRBJ1-2	once	CATSDLHTGGYTF	TGTGCCACCAGTGATTTGCACACAGGAGGCTACACCTTC
14	TRBD1	TRBV6-1	TRBJ1-1	-	CASSLQGADTEAFF	TGTGCCAGCAGTTTACAGGGGGCCGACACTGAAGCTTTCTTT
15	-	TRBV6-1	TRBJ1-5	-	CASSEAHQGLQPQHF	TGTGCCAGCAGTGAAGCGCATCAGGGTCTACAGCCCCAGCATTTT
17	-	TRBV5-8	TRBJ2-3	-	CASSLGQTPTSTDTQYF	TGTGCCAGCAGCTTGGGCCAGACCCCGACTAGCACAGATACGCAGTATTTT
13	-	TRBV2	TRBJ1-1	-	CASSTQGNTEAFF	TGTGCCAGCAGTACACAGGGGAACACTGAAGCTTTCTTT
14	-	TRBV19	TRBJ1-5	few	CASSRANSNQPQHF	TGTGCCAGTAGTAGGGCCAATAGCAATCAGCCCCAGCATTTT
12	-	TRBV5-4	TRBJ2-3	-	CASSQGAGVDYF	TGTGCCAGCAGCCAGGGGGCGGGAGTAGACTATTTT
13	-	TRBV19	TRBJ2-7	many	CASSSYTSGEQYF	TGTGCCAGTAGTAGCTACACCAGCGGGGAGCAGTACTTC
12	-	TRBV12-3/TRBV12-4	TRBJ1-1	-	CASSLVYTEAFF	TGTGCCAGCAGTTTAGTATACACTGAAGCTTTCTTT
15	-	TRBV4-1	TRBJ1-1	-	CASSQPRTENTEAFF	TGCGCCAGCAGCCAACCACGGACAGAGAACACTGAAGCTTTCTTT
13	-	TRBV27	TRBJ1-1	-	CASSYRVNTEAFF	TGTGCCAGCAGCTATAGAGTGAACACTGAAGCTTTCTTT
16	TRBD1	TRBV5-1	TRBJ1-1	-	CASSLAGQGANTEAFF	TGCGCCAGCAGCTTGGCAGGACAGGGGGCGAACACTGAAGCTTTCTTT
16	-	TRBV3-1/TRBV3-2	TRBJ2-3	-	CASSQGGSASTDTQYF	TGTGCCAGCAGCCAAGGGGGTAGCGCGAGCACAGATACGCAGTATTTT
17	-	TRBV5-1	TRBJ2-1	-	CASSLGLWERRSNEQFF	TGCGCCAGCAGCTTGGGCCTCTGGGAGCGACGAAGTAATGAGCAGTTCTTC
21	TRBD2	TRBV6-2/TRBV6-3	TRBJ2-1	-	CASSYSPTAASGSSAYNEQFF	TGTGCCAGCAGTTACTCTCCAACGGCGGCTAGCGGGAGTTCGGCGTACAATGAGCAGTTCTTC
17	-	TRBV7-9	TRBJ2-6	-	CASSAPGAPSGANVLTF	TGTGCCAGCAGCGCGCCGGGAGCTCCCTCTGGGGCCAACGTCCTGACTTTC
13	TRBD1	TRBV27	TRBJ2-7	-	CASRGQGAHEQYF	TGTGCCTCCAGAGGACAGGGGGCCCACGAGCAGTACTTC
13	-	TRBV6-2/TRBV6-3	TRBJ1-6	-	CASSYSDGRGFHF	TGTGCCAGCAGTTACTCGGATGGTCGCGGCTTCCACTTT
19	TRBD2	TRBV11-2	TRBJ2-1	-	CASSSGTSGWTSSYNEQFF	TGTGCCAGCAGCTCCGGGACTAGCGGATGGACGAGCTCCTACAATGAGCAGTTCTTC
18	TRBD1	TRBV10-1	TRBJ1-5	-	CASSESDRKRCRNQPQHF	TGCGCCAGCAGTGAGTCGGACAGGAAACGTTGCAGGAATCAGCCCCAGCATTTT